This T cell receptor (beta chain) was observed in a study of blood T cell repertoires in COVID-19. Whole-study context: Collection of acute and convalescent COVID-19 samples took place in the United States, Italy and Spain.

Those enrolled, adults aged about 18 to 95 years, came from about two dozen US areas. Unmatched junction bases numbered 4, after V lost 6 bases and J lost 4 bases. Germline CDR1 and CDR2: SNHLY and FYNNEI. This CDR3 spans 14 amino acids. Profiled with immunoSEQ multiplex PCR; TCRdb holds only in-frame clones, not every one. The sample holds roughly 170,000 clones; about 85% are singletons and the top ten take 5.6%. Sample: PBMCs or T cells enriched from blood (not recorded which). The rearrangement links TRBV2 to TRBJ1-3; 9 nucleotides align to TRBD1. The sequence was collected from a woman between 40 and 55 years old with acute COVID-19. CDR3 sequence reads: CASRSGTGGNTIYF. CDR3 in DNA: TGTGCCAGCAGGAGCGGGACAGGGGGAAACACCATATATTTT. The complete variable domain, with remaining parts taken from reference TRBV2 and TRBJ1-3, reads EPEVTQTPSHQVTQMGQEVILRCVPISNHLYFYWYRQILGQKVEFLVSFYNNEISEKSEIFDDQFSVERPDGSNFTLKIRSTKLEDSAMYFCASRSGTGGNTIYFGEGSWLTVV.